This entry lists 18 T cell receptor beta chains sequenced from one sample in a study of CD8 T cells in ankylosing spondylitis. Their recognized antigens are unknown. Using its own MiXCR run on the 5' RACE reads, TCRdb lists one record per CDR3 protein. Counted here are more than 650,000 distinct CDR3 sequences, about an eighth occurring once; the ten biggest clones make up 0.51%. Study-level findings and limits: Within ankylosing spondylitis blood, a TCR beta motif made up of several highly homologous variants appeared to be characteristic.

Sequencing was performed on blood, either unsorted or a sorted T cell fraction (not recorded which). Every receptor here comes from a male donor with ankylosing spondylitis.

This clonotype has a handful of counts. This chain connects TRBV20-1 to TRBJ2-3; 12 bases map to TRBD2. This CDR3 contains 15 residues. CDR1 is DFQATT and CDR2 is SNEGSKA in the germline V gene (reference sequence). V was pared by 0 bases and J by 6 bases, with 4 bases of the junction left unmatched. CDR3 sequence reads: CSARDNLAGGDTQYF. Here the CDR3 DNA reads TGCAGTGCTAGAGATAATCTAGCGGGGGGGGATACGCAGTATTTT.

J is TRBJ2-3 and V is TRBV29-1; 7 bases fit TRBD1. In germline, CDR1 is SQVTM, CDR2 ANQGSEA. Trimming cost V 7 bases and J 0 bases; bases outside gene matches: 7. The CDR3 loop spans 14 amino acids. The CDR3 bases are TGCAGCGCCGTCGACAGGGATAGCACAGATACGCAGTATTTT. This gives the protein CSAVDRDSTDTQYF.

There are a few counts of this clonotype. Here the CDR3 DNA reads TGCAGTGCTAGAGATCCGTCACGACTAGCCGAGACCCAGTACTTC. Amino acids: CSARDPSRLAETQYF. V gene TRBV20-1 combines with J gene TRBJ2-5; TRBD2 agrees at 7 bases. Germline V lookup: CDR1 DFQATT, CDR2 SNEGSKA (reference sequence). CDR3 size: 15 residues. Unmatched junction bases numbered 9, after V lost 0 bases and J lost 5 bases.

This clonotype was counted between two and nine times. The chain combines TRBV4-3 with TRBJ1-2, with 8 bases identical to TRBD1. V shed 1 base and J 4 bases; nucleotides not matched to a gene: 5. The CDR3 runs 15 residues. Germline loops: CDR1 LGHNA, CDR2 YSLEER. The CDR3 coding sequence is TGCGCCAGCAGCCAAGGTCGGACAGGGACCTATGGCTACACCTTC. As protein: CASSQGRTGTYGYTF.

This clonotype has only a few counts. For the CDR3, the DNA is TGCAGTGCTAAGAGACAGGGCCAAGTTAATACGCAGTATTTT. It codes for CSAKRQGQVNTQYF. This chain uses TRBV20-1 with TRBJ2-3; 7 nucleotides match TRBD1. Germline values: CDR1 DFQATT, CDR2 SNEGSKA (reference sequence). The CDR3 spans 14 residues. With V trimmed by 4 bases and J by 7 bases, 11 bases remained unmatched.

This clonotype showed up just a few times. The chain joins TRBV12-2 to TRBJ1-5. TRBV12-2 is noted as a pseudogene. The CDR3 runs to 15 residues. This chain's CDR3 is CASRLGVQTNQPQHF. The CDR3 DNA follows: TGTGCAAGTCGCTTAGGGGTACAGACTAATCAGCCCCAGCATTTT.

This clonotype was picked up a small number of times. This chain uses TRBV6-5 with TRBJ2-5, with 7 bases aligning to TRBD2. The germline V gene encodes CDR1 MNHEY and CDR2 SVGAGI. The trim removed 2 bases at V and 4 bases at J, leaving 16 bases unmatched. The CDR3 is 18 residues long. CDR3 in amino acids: CASSYTEAGVLFSETQYF. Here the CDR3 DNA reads TGTGCCAGCAGTTACACCGAGGCGGGAGTACTCTTTTCAGAGACCCAGTACTTC.

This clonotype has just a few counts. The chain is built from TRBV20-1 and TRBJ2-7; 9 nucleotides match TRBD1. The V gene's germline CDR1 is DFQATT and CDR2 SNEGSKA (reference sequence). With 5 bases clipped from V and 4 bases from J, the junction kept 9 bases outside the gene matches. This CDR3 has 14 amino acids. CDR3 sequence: CSAGRGTGQYEQYF. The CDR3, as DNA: TGCAGTGCTGGTAGGGGGACAGGGCAATACGAGCAGTACTTC.

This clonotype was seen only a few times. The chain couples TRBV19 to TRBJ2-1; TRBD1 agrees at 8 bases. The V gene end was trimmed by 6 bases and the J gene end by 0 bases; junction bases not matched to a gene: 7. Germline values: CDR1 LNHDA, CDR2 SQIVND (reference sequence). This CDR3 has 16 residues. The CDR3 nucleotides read TGTGCCAGTAGACAGGGGGGTACAAGCTCCTACAATGAGCAGTTCTTC. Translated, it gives CASRQGGTSSYNEQFF.

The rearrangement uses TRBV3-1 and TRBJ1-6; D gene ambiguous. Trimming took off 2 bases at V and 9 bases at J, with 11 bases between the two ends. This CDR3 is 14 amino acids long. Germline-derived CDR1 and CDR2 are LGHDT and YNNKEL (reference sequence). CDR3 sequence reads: CASSQQVPGSPLHF. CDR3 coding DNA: TGTGCCAGCAGCCAACAGGTCCCTGGTTCACCCCTCCACTTT.

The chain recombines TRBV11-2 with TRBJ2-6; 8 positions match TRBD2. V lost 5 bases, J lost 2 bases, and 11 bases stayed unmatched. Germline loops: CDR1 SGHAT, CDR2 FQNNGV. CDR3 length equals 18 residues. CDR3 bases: TGTGCCAGCAGCCGAACACGGGGGGGCCTTCCTGGGGCCAACGTCCTGACTTTC. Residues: CASSRTRGGLPGANVLTF.

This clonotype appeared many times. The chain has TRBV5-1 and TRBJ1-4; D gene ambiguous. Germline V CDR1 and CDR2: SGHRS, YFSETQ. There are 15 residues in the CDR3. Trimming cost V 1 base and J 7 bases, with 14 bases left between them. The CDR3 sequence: CASSLSTGFGEKLFF. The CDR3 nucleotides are TGCGCCAGCAGCTTGAGTACCGGTTTTGGTGAAAAACTGTTTTTT.

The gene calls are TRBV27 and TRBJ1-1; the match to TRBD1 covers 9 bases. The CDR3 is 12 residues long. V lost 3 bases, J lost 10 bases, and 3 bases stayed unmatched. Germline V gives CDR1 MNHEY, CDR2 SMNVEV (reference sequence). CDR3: CASSFRTGAAFF. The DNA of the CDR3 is TGTGCCAGCAGTTTCCGGACAGGGGCAGCTTTCTTT.

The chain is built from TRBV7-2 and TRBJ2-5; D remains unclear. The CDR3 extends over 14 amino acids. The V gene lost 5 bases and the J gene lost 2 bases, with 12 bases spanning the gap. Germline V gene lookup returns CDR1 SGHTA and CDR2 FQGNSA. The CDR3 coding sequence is TGTGCCAGCAGCATACAGCCTTATCAAGAGACCCAGTACTTC. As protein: CASSIQPYQETQYF.

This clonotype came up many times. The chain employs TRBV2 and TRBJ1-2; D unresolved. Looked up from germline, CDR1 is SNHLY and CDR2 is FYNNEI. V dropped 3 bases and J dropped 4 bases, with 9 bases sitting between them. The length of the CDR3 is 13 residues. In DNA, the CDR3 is TGTGCCAGCAGTGACGAAGACGTCTATGGCTACACCTTC. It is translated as CASSDEDVYGYTF.

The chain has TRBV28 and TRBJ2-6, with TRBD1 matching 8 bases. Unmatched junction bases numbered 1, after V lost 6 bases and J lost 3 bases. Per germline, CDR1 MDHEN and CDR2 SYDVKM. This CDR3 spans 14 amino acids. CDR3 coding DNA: TGTGCCAGCAGGACAGGGGTTGGGGCCAACGTCCTGACTTTC. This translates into CASRTGVGANVLTF.

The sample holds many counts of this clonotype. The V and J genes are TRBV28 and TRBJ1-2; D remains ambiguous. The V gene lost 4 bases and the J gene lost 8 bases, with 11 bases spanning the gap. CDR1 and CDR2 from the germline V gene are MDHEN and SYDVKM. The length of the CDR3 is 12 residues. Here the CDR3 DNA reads TGTGCCAGCAGTTCGAATAGTATCGGCTACACCTTC. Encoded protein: CASSSNSIGYTF.

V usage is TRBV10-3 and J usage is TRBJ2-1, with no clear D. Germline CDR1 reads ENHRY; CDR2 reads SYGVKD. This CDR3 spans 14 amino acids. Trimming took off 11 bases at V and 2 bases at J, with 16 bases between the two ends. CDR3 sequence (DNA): TGTGCCTCCAATGCCAGTCCCACCTACAATGAGCAGTTCTTC. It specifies CASNASPTYNEQFF.